This section outlines one T cell receptor (beta chain) sequence together with its context. Which antigen it targets is not known. Nothing much larger sits one base from this clone, and base qualities are not available. The sample is drawn from a study of blood T cell repertoires in COVID-19 (TCRdb year 2020). Regarding the study in general: Samples from collaborators originated in the United States, Italy and Spain and spanned both the acute and convalescent phases of COVID-19. The material from the prospective study consisted of cDNA or gDNA derived from T cells, B-cell-depleted T cells, or PBMCs. Subjects who had been exposed to COVID-19, were actively infected with it, or had recovered from it provided the deeply sampled blood TCRbeta repertoires that made up the dataset. The repertoires were released in a freely available public database meant as a resource for research on the immune response to SARS-CoV-2. Samples were obtained from the ongoing ImmuneRACE study (first 160 participants) and from about 1,300 subjects provided by 6 global collaborators. Sample metadata almost always included a de-identified subject ID, COVID-19 status, age in years and sex. Where HLA class I and class II types were available, the types were taken from metadata supplied by the sample provider, not from assay-based typing. Overall study results and their limits: The amount of clinical and demographic metadata varied by source and participant and was provided uncurated.

The collaborating institutions used their own protocols to collect whole blood in K2EDTA tubes. For TCRbeta analysis, collaborators shipped samples in one of three forms: frozen whole blood, isolated PBMCs, or DNA extracted from either of those sample types. From the germline V gene, CDR1 is MGHDK and CDR2 is SYGVNS. CDR3 length: 16 amino acids, cysteine to phenylalanine. Only the CDR3 region is kept as DNA, spanning 48 bases read in frame from base 1. V lost 3 bases and J lost 3 bases; the stretch between them is 17 bases long. TCRbeta CDR3 regions were amplified from genomic DNA by means of the immunoSEQ Assay, a bias-controlled multiplex PCR. Per the authors' processing: Nucleated cell counts per sample were estimated from amplification of reference gene primers within the assay. Sequence reads were collapsed and filtered to measure the absolute abundance of every unique TCRbeta CDR3 rearrangement. For each sample, productive Simpson clonality was calculated as the square root of Simpson's diversity index over productive rearrangements. The immuneACCESS repertoire file appears here via TCRdb, limited to in-frame rearrangements. These files lack a portion of the clones; in checked studies, under half of the deficit traces to unresolved V genes, and the cause of the others is not known. Clone size and V and J calls were adopted from that table, with D and trimming inferred from the DNA. The sample data list 150,000 or so clones, and around 80% of these were observed just once. The top ten constitute roughly 19% of the sample.

This sequence was found in a woman of 80 years or more with acute or convalescent COVID-19. The rearrangement joined TRBV25-1 to TRBJ1-1; TRBD1 is a possible D gene, resting on 5 matching bases. Sequenced: peripheral blood. The CDR3 reads as follows: CASSERTTAWDTEAFF. The DNA reads TGTGCCAGCAGTGAGAGAACGACAGCATGGGACACTGAAGCTTTCTTT.